This TCR beta chain appears in the sequencing data of a study of blood T cell repertoires in COVID-19. Study context: Specimens from acute and convalescent COVID-19 originated in the United States, Italy and Spain. The cDNA or gDNA used as material had been derived from T cells, B-cell-depleted T cells, or PBMCs.

Germline values: CDR1 LNHDA, CDR2 SQIVND (reference sequence). The CDR3 spans 13 residues. Trimming removed 5 bases from V and 7 bases from J; junction bases left unmatched: 5. Source study methods: Reference gene primers were amplified, and this amplification served to estimate nucleated cell counts. Assay used: immunoSEQ multiplex PCR; TCRdb lists only in-frame clones, some missing. For V, J and clone size, that table is used; D and trimming come from the DNA. This table holds about half a million clones, 70% to 90% found once. This receptor was taken from a human donor in a cohort sampled during active COVID-19. The gene calls are TRBV19 and TRBJ2-1; 7 nucleotides align to TRBD1. Sequenced: peripheral blood. DNA of the CDR3: TGTGCCAGTAGTGAGGGGGCGGAAAATGAGCAGTTCTTC. This sequence encodes CASSEGAENEQFF.